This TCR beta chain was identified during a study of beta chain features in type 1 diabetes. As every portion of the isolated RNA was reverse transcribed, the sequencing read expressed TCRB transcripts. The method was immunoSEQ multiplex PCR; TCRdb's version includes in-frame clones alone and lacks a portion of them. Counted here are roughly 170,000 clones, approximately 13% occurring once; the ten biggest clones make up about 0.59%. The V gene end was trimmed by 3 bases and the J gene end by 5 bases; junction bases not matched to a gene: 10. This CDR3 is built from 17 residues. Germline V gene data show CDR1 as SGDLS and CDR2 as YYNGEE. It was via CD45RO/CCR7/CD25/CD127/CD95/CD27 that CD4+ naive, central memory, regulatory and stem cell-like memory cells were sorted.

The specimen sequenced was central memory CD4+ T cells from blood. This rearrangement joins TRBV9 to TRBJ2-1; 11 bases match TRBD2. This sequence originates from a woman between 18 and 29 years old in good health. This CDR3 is CASSATLTSGADNEQFF. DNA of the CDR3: TGTGCCAGCAGCGCGACCTTGACTAGCGGGGCGGACAATGAGCAGTTCTTC.